These 16 T cell receptor beta chains were all obtained from the same sample, sequenced in a study of blood T cell repertoires in COVID-19. Only in-frame clones appear in the TCRdb table, and some are missing; sequencing was by immunoSEQ multiplex PCR. The sample holds 100,000 to 130,000 clones; around 90% are singletons and the top ten take 2% to 2.5%. Sequencing used peripheral blood. Every receptor here comes from a human donor in a cohort sampled during active COVID-19.

The sample holds one count of this clone. Mismatch with germline at one junction end may stem from a read error. The chain joins TRBV7-7 to TRBJ1-1; tentative D call: TRBD1 (6 bases). CDR1 and CDR2 (germline): SSHAT, FNYEAQ (reference sequence). The length of the CDR3 is 20 residues. Here the CDR3 reads CASSSSPTRGGRRGNTEAFF. The DNA for the CDR3 is TGTGCTAGCAGCTCCTCACCCACTCGTGGGGGCAGACGAGGCAACACTGAAGCTTTCTTT.

This clone has only one observation. The rearrangement links TRBV14 to TRBJ2-7; a possible D gene is TRBD2 (6 bases). V lost 4 bases and J 4 bases, leaving 11 bases between the germline ends. The CDR3 runs to 13 residues. Germline V gene lookup returns CDR1 SGHDN and CDR2 FVKESK. CDR3 in amino acids: CASSLGGRYEQYF. DNA of the CDR3: TGTGCCAGCAGCCTGGGGGGACGATACGAGCAGTACTTC.

The chain uses TRBV6-5 and TRBJ1-6; TRBD1 matches 11 bases. V lost 4 bases, J lost 9 bases, and 8 bases stayed unmatched. The germline CDR1 and CDR2 sequences are MNHEY and SVGAGI. CDR3 length equals 16 residues. CDR3 nucleotide sequence: TGTGCCAGCAGTTCGCCGGGACAGGGGGTTTTTTCACCCCTCCACTTT. Translating gives CASSSPGQGVFSPLHF.

Worth noting for this clone: The germline gene is not matched at one end of the junction; a read error may be the cause. V and J are TRBV10-1 and TRBJ2-7; the match to TRBD2 covers 7 bases. Per the germline V gene, CDR1 is WNHNN and CDR2 is SYGVQD (reference sequence). The CDR3 runs to 14 residues. The DNA of the CDR3 is TGCGCCAGCAGCGCGGAGGCGGGAGACTACGGGCAGTACTTC. It is translated as CASSAEAGDYGQYF.

This CDR3 reads CASSPNWDGGYEQYF. CDR3 nucleotides: TGTGCCAGCAGCCCCAATTGGGACGGGGGATACGAGCAGTACTTC. This rearrangement joins TRBV28 to TRBJ2-7; D possibly corresponds to TRBD2 (6 bases). The germline gives CDR1 MDHEN, CDR2 SYDVKM. CDR3 length: 15 residues. V shed 6 bases and J shed 4 bases, with 19 bases lying between them.

The chain joins TRBV7-2 to TRBJ2-2, with D tentatively TRBD2 (5 bases). Per germline, CDR1 SGHTA and CDR2 FQGNSA. The length of the CDR3 is 15 residues. The V and J ends lost 7 bases and 2 bases respectively, with 14 bases between them. CDR3 nucleotide sequence: TGTGCCAGCACAAACGGAGGTGGAAACACCGGGGAGCTGTTTTTT. It translates to CASTNGGGNTGELFF.

This chain joins TRBV19 and TRBJ2-2; 10 bases fit TRBD1. CDR3 length: 18 amino acids. With V trimmed by 5 bases and J by 4 bases, 13 bases remained unmatched. Germline V gene data show CDR1 as LNHDA and CDR2 as SQIVND (reference sequence). CDR3: CASSSRTGGGMGTGELFF. In DNA form, the CDR3 reads TGTGCCAGTAGTTCGCGGACAGGGGGAGGAATGGGCACCGGGGAGCTGTTTTTT.

This chain joins TRBV11-2 and TRBJ1-6; D is unresolved. Per germline, CDR1 SGHAT and CDR2 FQNNGV. CDR3 length equals 15 residues. V was cut by 4 bases and J by 10 bases, with 17 bases left in between. CDR3 in DNA: TGTGCCAGCAGCTCGTCACGGCTAGGAGGGTCACCCCTCCACTTT. This translates into CASSSSRLGGSPLHF.

The chain carries TRBV15 and TRBJ2-7; the match to TRBD1 covers 9 bases. The J segment lost 4 bases and the V segment lost 1 base, leaving 8 bases of the junction unmatched. The germline gives CDR1 LNHNV, CDR2 YYDKDF (reference sequence). This CDR3 comprises 16 residues. CDR3: CATSRGGGTGYYEQYF. The CDR3 nucleotides read TGTGCCACCAGCAGAGGGGGCGGGACAGGGTATTACGAGCAGTACTTC.

The rearrangement links TRBV2 to TRBJ1-4; the match to TRBD1 covers 9 bases. CDR1 and CDR2 (germline): SNHLY, FYNNEI. CDR3 length: 16 amino acids. V lost 6 bases and J lost 2; bases outside the gene matches: 7. The CDR3 DNA reads TGTGCCAGCAGGGGCAGGACAGGGGCCACTAATGAAAAACTGTTTTTT. Encoded protein: CASRGRTGATNEKLFF.

V usage is TRBV19 and J usage is TRBJ2-7; D is possibly TRBD2 (6 bases). Germline lookup yields CDR1 LNHDA and CDR2 SQIVND (reference sequence). The V end lost 1 base, the J end lost 3 bases, and 19 bases lay between the germline ends. The CDR3 runs to 17 residues. This CDR3 reads CASSIGGDNGGYYEQYF. In nucleotides, the CDR3 is TGTGCCAGTAGTATAGGAGGAGACAACGGGGGTTACTACGAGCAGTACTTC.

The chain joins TRBV6-1 to TRBJ2-5, with 13 bases fitting TRBD2. The germline CDR1 and CDR2 sequences are MNHNS and SASEGT. This CDR3 spans 18 amino acids. Trimming removed 3 bases from V and 5 bases from J; junction bases left unmatched: 12. CDR3 sequence: CASSDRGTSGTLAETQYF. DNA of the CDR3: TGTGCCAGCAGTGACCGGGGGACTAGCGGGACCCTGGCGGAGACCCAGTACTTC.

The rearrangement joins TRBV6-5 to TRBJ1-4, with D uncertain. The V gene lost 6 bases and the J gene lost 6 bases, with 11 bases spanning the gap. Germline V CDR1 and CDR2: MNHEY, SVGAGI. The CDR3 is 13 amino acids. The CDR3 spells CASSMGQDEKLFF. The CDR3 DNA follows: TGTGCCAGCAGCATGGGCCAGGATGAAAAACTGTTTTTT.

Here the CDR3 DNA reads TGTGCCAGCAGTCTCCAGGGGAACACTGAAGCTTTCTTT. Amino acids: CASSLQGNTEAFF. This sequence joins TRBV6-6 and TRBJ1-1, with D perhaps matching TRBD1 (5 bases). Germline V CDR1 and CDR2: MNHNY, SVGAGI (reference sequence). This CDR3 is built from 13 residues. Trimming cost V 5 bases and J 1 base, with 8 bases left between them.

The chain uses TRBV28 and TRBJ2-7; the match to TRBD1 covers 7 bases. Germline V CDR1 and CDR2: MDHEN, SYDVKM. The length of the CDR3 is 16 residues. V dropped 4 bases and J dropped 1; count of bases not matched to a gene: 10. This CDR3 reads CASSSTDRSGSYEQYF. CDR3 bases: TGTGCCAGCAGTTCCACGGACAGGTCAGGATCCTACGAGCAGTACTTC. The full variable domain, its missing parts supplied by reference TRBV28 and TRBJ2-7, is DVKVTQSSRYLVKRTGEKVFLECVQDMDHENMFWYRQDPGLGLRLIYFSYDVKMKEKGDIPEGYSVSREKKERFSLILESASTNQTSMYLCASSSTDRSGSYEQYFGPGTRLTVT.

The J gene is TRBJ2-7, the V gene TRBV6-2 or TRBV6-3; tentatively, D is TRBD1 (5 bases). This CDR3 comprises 13 residues. In germline, CDR1 is MNHEY, CDR2 SVGEGT. Trimming took off 2 bases at V and 2 bases at J, with 7 bases between the two ends. The CDR3 bases are TGTGCCAGCAGTTACGGGGCTACCTACGAGCAGTACTTC. Encoded protein: CASSYGATYEQYF.